This T cell receptor (beta chain) was recorded in a study of cytomegalovirus exposure and HLA in healthy donors. Study outcomes and limitations: A further, later analysis showed that HLA-associated TCR beta chains (compared with equally common others) were more clonally expanded. In vitro work confirmed that a few CMV-associated chains recognize CMV antigens.

V shed 5 bases and J shed 0 bases, with 11 bases lying between them. The CDR3 consists of 15 residues. CDR1 is LNHNV, CDR2 YYDKDF, per germline (reference sequence). In the PCR, 60 Vbeta and 13 Jbeta primers were used. Repertoires were generated with immunoSEQ multiplex PCR, while TCRdb's copy carries only in-frame clones and drops some. This sample yields under 140,000 clones, of which more than 70% are seen a single time; around 3% belongs to the top ten. A remark on this clone: Its antigen remains unknown.

The chain has TRBV15 and TRBJ2-4, with a possible D match to TRBD2 (6 bases). Sequencing used PBMCs. The source of this sequence is a woman aged 55 to 70 in good health and CMV-seropositive. The CDR3 DNA sequence: TGTGCCACCAGCCTGGGGGGTTCAGCCAAAAACATTCAGTACTTC. This translates into CATSLGGSAKNIQYF.